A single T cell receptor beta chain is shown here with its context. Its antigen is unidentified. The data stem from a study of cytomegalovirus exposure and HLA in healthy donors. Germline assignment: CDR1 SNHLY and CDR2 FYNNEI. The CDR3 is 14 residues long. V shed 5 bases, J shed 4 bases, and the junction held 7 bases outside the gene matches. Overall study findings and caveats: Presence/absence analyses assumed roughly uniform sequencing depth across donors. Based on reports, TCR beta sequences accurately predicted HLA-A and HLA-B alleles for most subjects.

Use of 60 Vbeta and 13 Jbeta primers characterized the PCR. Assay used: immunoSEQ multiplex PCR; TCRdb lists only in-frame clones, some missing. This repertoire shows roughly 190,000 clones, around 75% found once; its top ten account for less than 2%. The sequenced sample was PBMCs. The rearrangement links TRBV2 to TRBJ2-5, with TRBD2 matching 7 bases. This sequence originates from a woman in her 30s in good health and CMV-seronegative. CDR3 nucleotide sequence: TGTGCCAGCAGTTCAGAGCGGGGTGGAGAGACCCAGTACTTC. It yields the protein CASSSERGGETQYF. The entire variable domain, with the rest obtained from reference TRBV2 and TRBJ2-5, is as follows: EPEVTQTPSHQVTQMGQEVILRCVPISNHLYFYWYRQILGQKVEFLVSFYNNEISEKSEIFDDQFSVERPDGSNFTLKIRSTKLEDSAMYFCASSSERGGETQYFGPGTRLLVL.